A single sample gave rise to the 9 T cell receptor beta chains below, sequenced in a study of shared clonotypes between healthy human individuals. The naive CD8 population came from CD45RO-negative cells selected for CCR7, without terminally differentiated effector memory CD45RA+ cells. Sequenced by immunoSEQ multiplex PCR; TCRdb stores in-frame clones only, minus some. The profile shows 700,000 to 950,000 clones, around 96% of them singletons. The sample taken for sequencing was naive CD8+ T cells sorted from blood. The source is a man aged 25 to 40 in good health.

This rearrangement joins TRBV10-2 to TRBJ1-1; D is unclear. Trimming removed 2 bases from V and 8 bases from J, with 12 bases in between. The CDR3 consists of 13 residues. Germline lookup yields CDR1 WSHSY and CDR2 SAAADI. In DNA, the CDR3 is TGCGCCAGCAGTGAGACGTTGGGAATCGAAGCTTTCTTT. Protein sequence: CASSETLGIEAFF.

V is TRBV25-1 and J is TRBJ2-7; possibly TRBD1 or TRBD2 for D (5 bases each). The CDR3 covers 16 residues. From germline, CDR1 is MGHDK and CDR2 SYGVNS. Trimming removed 6 bases from V and 2 bases from J, with 20 bases in between. Here the CDR3 reads CASSGNRGRRAYEQYF. Written as DNA, the CDR3 is TGTGCCAGCAGCGGGAATAGGGGCAGGCGGGCCTACGAGCAGTACTTC.

The chain joins TRBV7-6 to TRBJ2-3; no definite D call. CDR1 and CDR2 from the germline V gene are SGHVS and FNYEAQ. This CDR3 has 14 amino acids. Trimming shortened V by 2 bases and J by 1 base, and 7 bases separated the two germline ends. The CDR3 protein is CASSLSDRTDTQYF. The CDR3 DNA is TGTGCCAGCAGCTTATCGGATCGCACAGATACGCAGTATTTT.

As regards this clone: In the same sample, other DNA sequences code for this CDR3. V and J are TRBV11-2 and TRBJ2-7, with D maybe TRBD1 (6 bases). V lost 5 bases and J 4 bases, leaving 9 bases between the germline ends. Germline V CDR1 and CDR2: SGHAT, FQNNGV. The CDR3 has 12 amino acids. DNA for the CDR3: TGTGCCAGCAGCCTACAGGGTTACGAGCAGTACTTC. Protein product: CASSLQGYEQYF.

The chain joins TRBV9 to TRBJ1-1; 9 positions agree with TRBD1. CDR1 and CDR2 from the germline V gene are SGDLS and YYNGEE. The CDR3 length is 12 residues. With V trimmed by 4 bases and J by 11 bases, 6 bases remained unmatched. CDR3 protein: CASSLGQGSAFF. CDR3 nucleotides: TGTGCCAGCAGCCTTGGACAGGGGAGCGCTTTCTTT.

The chain recombines TRBV13 with TRBJ2-3; 8 nucleotides line up with TRBD2. The CDR3 is made up of 14 amino acids. Germline CDR1 and CDR2: PRHDT and FYEKMQ (reference sequence). The trim removed 5 bases at V and 4 bases at J, leaving 5 bases unmatched. The CDR3 loop reads CASSLGLASDTQYF. The CDR3 DNA reads TGTGCCAGCAGCCTCGGACTAGCCTCAGATACGCAGTATTTT.

The CDR3 bases are TGTGCCTGGAGGCGTTCTAGCTACAATGAGCAGTTCTTC. Translating it yields CAWRRSSYNEQFF. The chain couples TRBV30 to TRBJ2-1; no clear D gene. Germline V gene data show CDR1 as GTSNPN and CDR2 as SVGIG (reference sequence). V lost 3 bases to trimming and J lost 3 bases, with 9 bases between them. The CDR3 length is 13 residues.

This chain uses TRBV18 with TRBJ1-3; no definite D call. Germline assignment: CDR1 KGHSH and CDR2 LQKENI. V was trimmed by 2 bases and J by 4 bases, leaving 9 bases between them. This CDR3 is 14 amino acids long. CDR3 coding DNA: TGTGCCAGCTCACCAGAGTATTCCGGAAACACCATATATTTT. It yields the protein CASSPEYSGNTIYF.

The chain has TRBV7-9 and TRBJ2-2, with D maybe TRBD1 (7 bases). Germline V CDR1 and CDR2: SEHNR, FQNEAQ (reference sequence). V was pared by 2 bases and J by 1 base, with 17 bases between. This CDR3 is built from 18 residues. In DNA, the CDR3 is TGTGCCAGCAGCTTAAAATCAGGGGGGTTAGAGAACACCGGGGAGCTGTTTTTT. As protein: CASSLKSGGLENTGELFF.